This record covers a single TCR beta chain. This entry belongs to a study of long-term antiretroviral therapy in people with HIV. The V and J ends lost 7 bases and 0 bases respectively, with 16 bases between them. CDR1 is SQVTM, CDR2 ANQGSEA, per germline. This CDR3 comprises 14 residues. immunoSEQ v3.0 was run at survey level. Sequenced by immunoSEQ multiplex PCR; TCRdb stores in-frame clones only, minus some. The sample holds 30,000 to 40,000 clones, roughly 74% seen once. This TCR was recovered from a man between 50 and 59 years old with HIV. Sequenced here: unsorted PBMCs, sampled 3 years after starting antiretroviral therapy. The gene calls are TRBV29-1 and TRBJ2-7; weak D call: TRBD2 (5 bases). CDR3 protein: CSAEPGLSSYEQYF. The CDR3 region has the DNA TGCAGCGCCGAGCCGGGGTTAAGCTCCTACGAGCAGTACTTC.